The present TCR beta chain was sequenced within a study of T cells in narcolepsy. The wider study: Patients with NT1 or NT2 and healthy control donors were enrolled. Study results and caveats: Reportedly, autoreactive clonotypes were serially detected in patients' blood but not controls'. No autoreactive T cell clone sequences appeared in some memory CD4+ repertoires.

The method was immunoSEQ multiplex PCR; TCRdb's version includes in-frame clones alone and lacks a portion of them. The sample has some 30,000 clones, 80% to 90% seen once. With respect to this clone: What it recognizes is unknown.

Sequencing used memory (CD45RA-) CD4+ T cells from blood. This TCR derives from a human donor in good health.

The CDR3 region is CASSLVRGPAYEQYF. The CDR3 DNA reads TGTGCCAGCAGCTTAGTGAGGGGGCCAGCCTACGAGCAGTACTTC. The rearrangement links TRBV7-2 to TRBJ2-7; 7 bases match TRBD1. Trimming took 1 base from V and 2 from J; bases not matched to a gene: 5. Germline V lookup: CDR1 SGHTA, CDR2 FQGNSA. This CDR3 region has 15 residues. The full variable domain, in which reference TRBV7-2 and TRBJ2-7 provide the parts outside the CDR3, is GAGVSQSPSNKVTEKGKDVELRCDPISGHTALYWYRQSLGQGLEFLIYFQGNSAPDKSGLPSDRFSAERTGGSVSTLTIQRTQQEDSAVYLCASSLVRGPAYEQYFGPGTRLTVT.